This TCR beta chain was found in a study of shared clonotypes between healthy human individuals. Naivety among CD8 cells was defined by CD45RO negativity and positive CCR7 selection, thereby excluding terminally differentiated effector memory CD45RA+ cells. In this sample, this clone turned up once. The protocol was immunoSEQ multiplex PCR, while the TCRdb copy is restricted to in-frame clones and leaves out a portion. This table has under 600,000 clones, roughly 98% appearing once. Germline assignment: CDR1 PRHDT and CDR2 FYEKMQ (reference sequence). The V end lost 0 bases, the J end lost 3 bases, and 6 bases lay between the germline ends. The CDR3 is 13 amino acids.

The clonotype comes from a man aged 25-45 years in good health. This chain joins TRBV13 and TRBJ2-7; D gene uncertain. Sequencing input: naive CD8+ T cells sorted from blood. The chain's CDR3 is CASSLGGYYEQYF. CDR3 bases: TGTGCCAGCAGCTTAGGGGGGTACTACGAGCAGTACTTC.